This T cell receptor beta chain was identified during a study of naive and memory T cell subsets. Sorting gates: effector memory CD45RA-CD27-, EMRA CD45RA+CD27-. Both TRBC1 and TRBC2 were covered by a beta constant-region primer of two equimolar oligonucleotides. Ligated cDNA was amplified by four rounds of PCR with nested alpha and beta constant-region primers and SP2. TCRdb fed the UMI-ligation and nested PCR reads into MiXCR, producing one record per CDR3 protein. The sample lists over a thousand distinct CDR3 sequences; about 7.4% were seen once. There are 14 residues in the CDR3. The V gene's germline CDR1 is GTSNPN and CDR2 SVGIG (reference sequence). After removal of 3 bases from V and 7 bases from J, the junction contained 8 bases not matched to a gene.

Material for sequencing was CD8+ TEMRA cells from blood. Described subset: effector memory re-expressing CD45RA, CD45RA+ CD27-. This TCR was sampled from a human donor in good health. The J gene is TRBJ2-1, the V gene TRBV30; 8 bases agree with TRBD2. The CDR3 is CAWSRAGGLNEQFF. DNA of the CDR3: TGTGCCTGGAGCAGGGCGGGAGGACTAAATGAGCAGTTCTTC. Complete variable domain (other parts from reference TRBV30 and TRBJ2-1): SQTIHQWPATLVQPVGSPLSLECTVEGTSNPNLYWYRQAAGRGLQLLFYSVGIGQISSEVPQNLSASRPQDRQFILSSKKLLLSDSGFYLCAWSRAGGLNEQFFGPGTRLTVL.